This section outlines one TCR beta chain sequence together with its context. The target antigen is unknown. Only in-frame clones appear in the TCRdb table, and some are missing; sequencing was by immunoSEQ multiplex PCR. The data hold around 81,000 clones, with approximately 89% observed a single time. Pooled samples include second doses given at about 4 or 12 weeks. The source of the sample is a study of T cell responses to AZD1222 COVID-19 vaccine. Points from the study as a whole: Baseline seropositivity characterized only a handful of AZD1222 recipients. Donor demographics were predominantly white British with a female majority; clonal diversity may be underestimated. Two AZD1222 administrations were followed by greater Spike-specific TCR breadth and depth.

The CDR3 has 16 amino acids. Losses at the gene ends were 6 bases for V and 4 bases for J; bases not matched to a gene: 6. Germline values: CDR1 MNHEY, CDR2 SMNVEV (reference sequence). The chain carries TRBV27 and TRBJ2-5, with 15 bases matching TRBD2. The source of this sequence is an adult who received the AZD1222 COVID-19 vaccine. Sequencing used peripheral blood, obtained 28 days after the second AZD1222 dose. The CDR3 region is CASSYGLAGGGETQYF. The CDR3 coding sequence is TGTGCCAGCAGCTACGGACTAGCGGGGGGGGGAGAGACCCAGTACTTC.